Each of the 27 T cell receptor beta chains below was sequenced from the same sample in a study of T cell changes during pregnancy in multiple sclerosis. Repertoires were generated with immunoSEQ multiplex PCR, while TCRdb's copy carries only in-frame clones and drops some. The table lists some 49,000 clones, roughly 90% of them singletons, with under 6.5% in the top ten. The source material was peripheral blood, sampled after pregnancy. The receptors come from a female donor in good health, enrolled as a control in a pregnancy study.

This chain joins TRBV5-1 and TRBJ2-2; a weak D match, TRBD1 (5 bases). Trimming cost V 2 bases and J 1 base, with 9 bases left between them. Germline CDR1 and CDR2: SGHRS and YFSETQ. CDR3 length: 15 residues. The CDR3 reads CASSFDSMNTGELFF. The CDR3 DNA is TGCGCCAGCAGCTTCGACAGTATGAACACCGGGGAGCTGTTTTTT.

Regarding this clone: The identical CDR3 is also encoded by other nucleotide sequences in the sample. CDR3 sequence reads: CSVDRGVYNEQFF. The CDR3 DNA reads TGCAGCGTTGATCGGGGGGTGTACAATGAGCAGTTCTTC. The V gene is TRBV29-1, the J gene TRBJ2-1; the match to TRBD2 covers 7 bases. This CDR3 has 13 amino acids. V dropped 3 bases and J dropped 4; count of bases not matched to a gene: 3. The germline gives CDR1 SQVTM, CDR2 ANQGSEA.

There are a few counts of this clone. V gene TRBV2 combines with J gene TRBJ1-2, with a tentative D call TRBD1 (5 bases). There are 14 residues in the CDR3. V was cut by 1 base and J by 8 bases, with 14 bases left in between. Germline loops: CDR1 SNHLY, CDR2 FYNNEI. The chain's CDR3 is CASSEVGGAGGYTF. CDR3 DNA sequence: TGTGCCAGCAGTGAAGTTGGGGGAGCGGGGGGCTACACCTTC. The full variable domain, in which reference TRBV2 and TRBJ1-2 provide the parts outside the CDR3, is EPEVTQTPSHQVTQMGQEVILRCVPISNHLYFYWYRQILGQKVEFLVSFYNNEISEKSEIFDDQFSVERPDGSNFTLKIRSTKLEDSAMYFCASSEVGGAGGYTFGSGTRLTVV.

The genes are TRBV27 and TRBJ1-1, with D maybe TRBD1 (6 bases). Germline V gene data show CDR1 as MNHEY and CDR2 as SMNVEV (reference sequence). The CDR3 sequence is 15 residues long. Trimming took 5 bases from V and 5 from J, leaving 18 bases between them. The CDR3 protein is CASSHPRRGETEAFF. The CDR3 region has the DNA TGTGCCAGCAGTCACCCCCGCAGGGGTGAAACTGAAGCTTTCTTT.

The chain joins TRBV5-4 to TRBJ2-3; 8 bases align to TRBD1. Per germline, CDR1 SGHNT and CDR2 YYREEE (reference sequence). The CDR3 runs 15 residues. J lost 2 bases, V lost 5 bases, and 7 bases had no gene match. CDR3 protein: CASSKGQGSTDTQYF. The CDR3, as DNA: TGTGCCAGCAGTAAAGGACAGGGCTCCACAGATACGCAGTATTTT.

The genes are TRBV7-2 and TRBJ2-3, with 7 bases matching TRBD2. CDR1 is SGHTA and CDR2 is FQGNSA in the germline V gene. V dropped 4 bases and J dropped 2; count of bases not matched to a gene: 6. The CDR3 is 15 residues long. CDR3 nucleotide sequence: TGTGCCAGCAGCTCACGGACTAGTCACACAGATACGCAGTATTTT. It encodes CASSSRTSHTDTQYF. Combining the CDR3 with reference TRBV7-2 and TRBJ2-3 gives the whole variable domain GAGVSQSPSNKVTEKGKDVELRCDPISGHTALYWYRQSLGQGLEFLIYFQGNSAPDKSGLPSDRFSAERTGGSVSTLTIQRTQQEDSAVYLCASSSRTSHTDTQYFGPGTRLTVL.

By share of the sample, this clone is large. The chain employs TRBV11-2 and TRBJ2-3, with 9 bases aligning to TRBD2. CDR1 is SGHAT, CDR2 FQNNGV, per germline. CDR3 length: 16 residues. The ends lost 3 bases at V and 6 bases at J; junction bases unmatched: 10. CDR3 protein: CASSFLGNLAGDTQYF. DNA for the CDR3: TGTGCCAGCAGCTTTTTAGGTAACCTAGCGGGGGATACGCAGTATTTT.

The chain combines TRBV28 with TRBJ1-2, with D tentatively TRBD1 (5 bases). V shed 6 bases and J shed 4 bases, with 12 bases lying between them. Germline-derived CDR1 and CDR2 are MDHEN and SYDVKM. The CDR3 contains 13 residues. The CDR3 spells CASRGQTVYGYTF. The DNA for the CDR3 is TGTGCCAGCAGGGGCCAGACAGTCTATGGCTACACCTTC.

The CDR3 sequence: CASSLGTGGRDEKLFF. CDR3 in DNA: TGTGCCAGCAGCTTGGGGACAGGGGGCCGGGATGAAAAACTGTTTTTT. The chain has TRBV7-8 and TRBJ1-4; 12 bases are shared with TRBD1. Germline trimming cut 3 bases from V and 6 bases from J; bases unmatched to any gene: 5. This CDR3 is built from 16 residues. Per the germline V gene, CDR1 is SGHVS and CDR2 is FQNEAQ.

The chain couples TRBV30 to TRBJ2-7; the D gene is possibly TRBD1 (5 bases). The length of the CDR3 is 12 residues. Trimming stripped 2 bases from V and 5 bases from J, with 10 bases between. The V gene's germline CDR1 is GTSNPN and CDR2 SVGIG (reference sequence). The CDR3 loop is CAWSPGRDEQYF. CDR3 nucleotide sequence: TGTGCCTGGAGTCCCGGCAGGGACGAGCAGTACTTC.

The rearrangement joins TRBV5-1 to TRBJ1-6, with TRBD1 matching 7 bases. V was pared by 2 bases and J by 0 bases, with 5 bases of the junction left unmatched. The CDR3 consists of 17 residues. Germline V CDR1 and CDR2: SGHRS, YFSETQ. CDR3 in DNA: TGCGCCAGCAGCTTCGGGACAGCGAGCTCCTATAATTCACCCCTCCACTTT. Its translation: CASSFGTASSYNSPLHF. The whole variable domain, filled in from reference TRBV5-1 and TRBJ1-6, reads KAGVTQTPRYLIKTRGQQVTLSCSPISGHRSVSWYQQTPGQGLQFLFEYFSETQRNKGNFPGRFSGRQFSNSRSEMNVSTLELGDSALYLCASSFGTASSYNSPLHFGNGTRLTVT.

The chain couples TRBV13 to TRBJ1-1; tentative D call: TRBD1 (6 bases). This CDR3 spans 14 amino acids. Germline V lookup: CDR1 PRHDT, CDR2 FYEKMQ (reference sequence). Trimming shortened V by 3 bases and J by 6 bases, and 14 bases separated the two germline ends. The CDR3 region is CASSFIQGNSEAFF. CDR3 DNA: TGTGCCAGCAGCTTCATACAGGGTAACTCTGAAGCTTTCTTT.

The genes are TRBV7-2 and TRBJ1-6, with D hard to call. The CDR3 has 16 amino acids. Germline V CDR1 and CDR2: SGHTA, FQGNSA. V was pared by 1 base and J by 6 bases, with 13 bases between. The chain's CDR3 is CASSLVTGAVNSPLHF. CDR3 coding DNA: TGTGCCAGCAGCTTAGTCACGGGAGCTGTTAATTCACCCCTCCACTTT.

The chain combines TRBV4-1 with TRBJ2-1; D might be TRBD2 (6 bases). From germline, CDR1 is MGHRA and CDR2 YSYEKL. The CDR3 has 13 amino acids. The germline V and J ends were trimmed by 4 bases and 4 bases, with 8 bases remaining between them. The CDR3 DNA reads TGCGCCAGCAGCCCTGCGGGGTACAATGAGCAGTTCTTC. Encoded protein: CASSPAGYNEQFF.

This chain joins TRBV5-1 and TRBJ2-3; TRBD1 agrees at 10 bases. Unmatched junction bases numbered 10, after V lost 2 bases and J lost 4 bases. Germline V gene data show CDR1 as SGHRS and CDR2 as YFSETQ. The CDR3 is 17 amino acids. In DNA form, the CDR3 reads TGCGCCAGCAGCTTAGGGGACAGGGGCTTCTCTGCAGATACGCAGTATTTT. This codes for CASSLGDRGFSADTQYF.

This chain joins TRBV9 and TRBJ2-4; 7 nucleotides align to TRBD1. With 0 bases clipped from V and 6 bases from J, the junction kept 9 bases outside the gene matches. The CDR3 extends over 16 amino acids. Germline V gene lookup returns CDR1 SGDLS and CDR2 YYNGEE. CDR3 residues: CASSVGRTGPLNIQYF. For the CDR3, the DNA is TGTGCCAGCAGCGTAGGGCGGACAGGACCCCTAAACATTCAGTACTTC.

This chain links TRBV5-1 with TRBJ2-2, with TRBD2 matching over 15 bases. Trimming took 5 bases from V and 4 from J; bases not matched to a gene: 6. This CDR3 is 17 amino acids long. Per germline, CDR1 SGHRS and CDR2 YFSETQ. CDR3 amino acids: CASSEGLAGGFTGELFF. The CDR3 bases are TGCGCCAGCAGTGAAGGACTAGCGGGAGGGTTCACCGGGGAGCTGTTTTTT.

The chain's CDR3 is CASSRGTEQYF. Written as DNA, the CDR3 is TGCGCCAGCAGCCGTGGGACAGAGCAGTACTTC. The chain has TRBV4-3 and TRBJ2-7, with D perhaps TRBD1 (6 bases). The CDR3 extends over 11 amino acids. Germline lookup yields CDR1 LGHNA and CDR2 YSLEER. Trimming cost V 4 bases and J 7 bases, with 8 bases left between them.

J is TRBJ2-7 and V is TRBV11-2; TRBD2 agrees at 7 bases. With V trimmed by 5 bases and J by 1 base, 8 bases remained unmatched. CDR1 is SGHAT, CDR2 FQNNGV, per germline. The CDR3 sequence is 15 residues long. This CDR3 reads CASSGNGGKSYEQYF. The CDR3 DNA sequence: TGTGCCAGCAGCGGGAACGGGGGGAAGTCCTACGAGCAGTACTTC.

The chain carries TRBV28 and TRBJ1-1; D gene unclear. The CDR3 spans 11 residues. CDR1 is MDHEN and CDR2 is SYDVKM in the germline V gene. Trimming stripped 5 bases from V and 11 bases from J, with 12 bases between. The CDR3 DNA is TGTGCCAGCAGTCCCACCCGGCGGGCTTTCTTT. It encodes CASSPTRRAFF.

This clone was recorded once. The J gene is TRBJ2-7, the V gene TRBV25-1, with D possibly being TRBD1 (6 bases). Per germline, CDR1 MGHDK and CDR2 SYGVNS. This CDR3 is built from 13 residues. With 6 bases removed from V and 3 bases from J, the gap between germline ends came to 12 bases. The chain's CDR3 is CASRRTDRYEQYF. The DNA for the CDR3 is TGTGCCAGCAGAAGGACAGACCGCTACGAGCAGTACTTC.

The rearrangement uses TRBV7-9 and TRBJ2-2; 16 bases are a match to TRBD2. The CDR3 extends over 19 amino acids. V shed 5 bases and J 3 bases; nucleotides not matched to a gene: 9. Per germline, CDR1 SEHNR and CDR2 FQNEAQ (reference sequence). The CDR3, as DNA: TGTGCCAGCAGCCCCGGGACTAGCGGGAGGGCCTTTGACACCGGGGAGCTGTTTTTT. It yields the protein CASSPGTSGRAFDTGELFF.

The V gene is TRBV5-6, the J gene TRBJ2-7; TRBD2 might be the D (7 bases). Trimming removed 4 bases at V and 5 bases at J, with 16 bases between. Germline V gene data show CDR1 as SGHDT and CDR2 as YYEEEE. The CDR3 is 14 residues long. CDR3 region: CASSPRGGAHEQYF. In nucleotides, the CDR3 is TGTGCCAGCAGCCCGAGAGGGGGGGCCCACGAGCAGTACTTC. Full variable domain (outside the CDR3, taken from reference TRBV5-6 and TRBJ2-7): DAGVTQSPTHLIKTRGQQVTLRCSPKSGHDTVSWYQQALGQGPQFIFQYYEEEERQRGNFPDRFSGHQFPNYSSELNVNALLLGDSALYLCASSPRGGAHEQYFGPGTRLTVT.

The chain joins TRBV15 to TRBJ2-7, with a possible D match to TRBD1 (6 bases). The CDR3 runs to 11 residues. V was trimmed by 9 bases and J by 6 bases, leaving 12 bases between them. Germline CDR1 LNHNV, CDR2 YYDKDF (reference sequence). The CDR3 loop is CATEQGGEQYF. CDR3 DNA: TGTGCCACGGAACAGGGTGGCGAGCAGTACTTC.

The CDR3: CASSRLGQKNTEAFF. The CDR3 coding sequence is TGTGCCAGCAGCCGCCTGGGACAGAAGAACACTGAAGCTTTCTTT. The chain employs TRBV14 and TRBJ1-1; 7 bases match TRBD1. The germline gives CDR1 SGHDN, CDR2 FVKESK. The J segment lost 1 base and the V segment lost 4 bases, leaving 6 bases of the junction unmatched. The CDR3 has 15 residues. Variable domain in full (rest from reference TRBV14 and TRBJ1-1): EAGVTQFPSHSVIEKGQTVTLRCDPISGHDNLYWYRRVMGKEIKFLLHFVKESKQDESGMPNNRFLAERTGGTYSTLKVQPAELEDSGVYFCASSRLGQKNTEAFFGQGTRLTVV.

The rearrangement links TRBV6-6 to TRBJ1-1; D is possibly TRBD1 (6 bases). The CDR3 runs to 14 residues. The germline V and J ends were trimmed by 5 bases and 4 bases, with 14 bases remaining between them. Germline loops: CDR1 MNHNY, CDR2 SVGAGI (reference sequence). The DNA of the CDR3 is TGTGCCAGCAGTACGGACAGATGGGGCACTGAAGCTTTCTTT. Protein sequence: CASSTDRWGTEAFF.

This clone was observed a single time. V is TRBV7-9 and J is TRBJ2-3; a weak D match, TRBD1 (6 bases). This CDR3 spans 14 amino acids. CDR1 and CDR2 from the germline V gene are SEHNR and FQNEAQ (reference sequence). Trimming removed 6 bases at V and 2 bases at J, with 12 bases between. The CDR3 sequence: CASRPGQTTDTQYF. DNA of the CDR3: TGTGCCAGCAGACCAGGACAGACCACAGATACGCAGTATTTT.